The text below deals with one TCR beta chain. Its antigen is not identified. This sample is part of a study of T cell responses to AZD1222 COVID-19 vaccine. Study outcomes and limitations: Two AZD1222 administrations were followed by greater Spike-specific TCR breadth and depth. Spike was spanned by vaccine-associated CD4 TCRs, which were dominant at 160-218 and 743-854. Baseline antibody screening turned up just six seropositive AZD1222 recipients.

The repertoire was sequenced with immunoSEQ multiplex PCR; TCRdb's copy has only in-frame clones and lacks some. The repertoire holds roughly 120,000 clones, with approximately 90% as singletons. Germline lookup yields CDR1 SGHAT and CDR2 FQDESV (reference sequence). The CDR3 has 13 amino acids. The V end lost 0 bases, the J end lost 3 bases, and 0 bases lay between the germline ends. The receptor's source is an adult who received the AZD1222 COVID-19 vaccine. Sample: peripheral blood, taken 28 days after the second AZD1222 dose. The chain carries TRBV11-1 and TRBJ2-6; D gene uncertain. CDR3 region: CASSLAGANVLTF. For the CDR3, the DNA is TGTGCCAGCAGCTTAGCTGGGGCCAACGTCCTGACTTTC.